The 17 T cell receptor beta chains below all came from one sample that was sequenced in a study of regulatory T cells in long-lasting Graves disease. The time point denotes: newly diagnosed GD, antithyroid drugs for less than 3 months. Researchers made the TCR library from RNA that was extracted from PBMCs. TCR beta libraries were built with iRepertoire HTBI primers and Arm-PCR of CDR3 regions. TCRdb re-called the multiplex PCR reads through MiXCR, storing one row per CDR3 protein. The repertoire holds about 520,000 distinct CDR3 sequences, around 12% seen once, with approximately 9% in the top ten. These same data were also listed under a study on T cells in Graves' hyperthyroidism and ophthalmopathy.

Sequenced here: peripheral blood mononuclear cells (PBMCs), sampled at new diagnosis, from a patient treated with antithyroid drugs. These receptors all stem from a woman in her 30s with Graves disease.

This clonotype was detected many times. V usage is TRBV27 and J usage is TRBJ2-7; 12 bases agree with TRBD1. The length of the CDR3 is 15 residues. Germline V lookup: CDR1 MNHEY, CDR2 SMNVEV (reference sequence). V shed 3 bases and J 5 bases; nucleotides not matched to a gene: 5. DNA of the CDR3: TGTGCCAGCAGTTTGGGGACAGGGGGCAGCCACGAGCAGTACTTC. Its protein is CASSLGTGGSHEQYF.

This clonotype was found many times. V gene TRBV6-2 or TRBV6-3 combines with J gene TRBJ1-5; a weak D match, TRBD1 (5 bases). The CDR3 has 11 residues. Germline V CDR1 and CDR2: MNHEY, SVGEGT. The ends were cut back, 10 bases at V and 9 bases at J, with 13 bases in the middle. The DNA of the CDR3 is TGTGCCACCAAGCAGGGAGGGCCCCAGCATTTT. Amino acids: CATKQGGPQHF.

This clonotype was observed at least ten times. The rearrangement uses TRBV12-3 or TRBV12-4 and TRBJ2-2, with 7 bases that match TRBD1. V trimming: 8 bases; J trimming: 4 bases; junction bases outside the gene matches: 13. The CDR3 totals 16 residues. CDR3 sequence reads: CASSPPDRAVTGELFF. For the CDR3, the DNA is TGTGCCAGCTCTCCCCCCGACAGGGCGGTCACCGGGGAGCTGTTTTTT.

Ten or more counts support this clonotype. V is TRBV24-1 and J is TRBJ1-4; D perhaps matches TRBD1 (5 bases). The CDR3 has 17 amino acids. Trimming cost V 4 bases and J 0 bases, with 14 bases left between them. Per germline, CDR1 KGHDR and CDR2 SFDVKD. CDR3 coding DNA: TGTGCCACCAGTGAGTCGACAGACCATGCAACTAATGAAAAACTGTTTTTT. Translation: CATSESTDHATNEKLFF.

This clonotype was seen a few times. The J gene is TRBJ2-1, the V gene TRBV5-1; 14 bases match TRBD2. J was trimmed by 9 bases and V by 4 bases; bases with no gene match: 6. Germline V gene sequence: CDR1 SGHRS, CDR2 YFSETQ. The CDR3 sequence is 15 residues long. The DNA for the CDR3 is TGCGCCAGCAGCACCGGACTAGCGGGAGGAGGTGAGCAGTTCTTC. Amino acid sequence: CASSTGLAGGGEQFF.

This clonotype was seen a few times. This sequence joins TRBV6-1 and TRBJ1-5; possible D gene TRBD1, 5 bases. The germline V gene has CDR1 MNHNS and CDR2 SASEGT. There are 14 residues in the CDR3. The V and J ends lost 8 bases and 11 bases respectively, with 22 bases between them. The CDR3 DNA sequence: TGTGCCAGCCTCCTAACTGAGTCGGGGGGGACCCAGCATTTT. It encodes CASLLTESGGTQHF.

This clonotype was picked up many times. The CDR3 DNA sequence: TGCAGTGCTAGAGACAACAGGGAAACCTACGAGCAGTACTTC. Amino acid sequence: CSARDNRETYEQYF. This chain links TRBV20-1 with TRBJ2-7; D is possibly TRBD1 (6 bases). V was trimmed by 0 bases and J by 2 bases, leaving 11 bases between them. Germline V gene lookup returns CDR1 DFQATT and CDR2 SNEGSKA (reference sequence). The CDR3 spans 14 residues.

Notes on this clonotype: A much larger clone sits a single nucleotide away, making a read error possible. J is TRBJ2-5 and V is TRBV5-6; D is tentatively TRBD1 or TRBD2 (6 bases each). Germline V gene data show CDR1 as SGHDT and CDR2 as YYEEEE. The CDR3 has 15 amino acids. Written as DNA, the CDR3 is TGTGCCAGCAGCTTGGAGCCCAGGGGAGGAGAGGCCCAGTACTTC. It specifies CASSLEPRGGEAQYF. Full variable domain (remainder filled in from reference TRBV5-6 and TRBJ2-5): DAGVTQSPTHLIKTRGQQVTLRCSPKSGHDTVSWYQQALGQGPQFIFQYYEEEERQRGNFPDRFSGHQFPNYSSELNVNALLLGDSALYLCASSLEPRGGEAQYFGPGTRLLVL.

The rearrangement uses TRBV6-5 and TRBJ2-2, with 7 bases that match TRBD1. This CDR3 has 17 residues. Germline CDR1 and CDR2: MNHEY and SVGAGI. J lost 0 bases, V lost 2 bases, and 6 bases had no gene match. The CDR3 is CASSYLLGGANTGELFF. The CDR3 bases are TGTGCCAGCAGTTACCTTCTAGGGGGCGCGAACACCGGGGAGCTGTTTTTT.

This clonotype showed up many times. The CDR3 sequence is CSATTDRQPYEQYF. DNA for the CDR3: TGCAGTGCTACCACCGACAGACAACCCTACGAGCAGTACTTC. The chain joins TRBV20-1 to TRBJ2-7; a weak D match, TRBD1 (5 bases). V dropped 4 bases and J dropped 2 bases, with 15 bases sitting between them. CDR3 length equals 14 residues. The germline CDR1 and CDR2 sequences are DFQATT and SNEGSKA (reference sequence).

Ten or more counts support this clonotype. The chain joins TRBV30 to TRBJ2-2; D gene ambiguous. Trimming stripped 1 base from V and 2 bases from J, with 5 bases between. CDR3 length: 13 amino acids. CDR1 and CDR2 from the germline V gene are GTSNPN and SVGIG (reference sequence). CDR3 protein: CAWSGINTGELFF. Written as DNA, the CDR3 is TGTGCCTGGAGTGGGATAAACACCGGGGAGCTGTTTTTT.

In its sample, this clonotype was seen many times. V gene TRBV18 combines with J gene TRBJ1-2; the D is unclear. From germline, CDR1 is KGHSH and CDR2 LQKENI. The V end was cut by 8 bases, the J end by 1 base, with 5 bases between. There are 11 residues in the CDR3. CDR3 in amino acids: CASSDNYGYTF. CDR3 DNA: TGTGCCAGCAGTGATAACTATGGCTACACCTTC.

In this sample, this clonotype turned up many times. V is TRBV13 and J is TRBJ2-7; D gene ambiguous. CDR3 length: 15 amino acids. Germline assignment: CDR1 PRHDT and CDR2 FYEKMQ (reference sequence). V lost 6 bases and J 3 bases, leaving 18 bases between the germline ends. The CDR3 DNA reads as TGTGCCAGCAGTTCTGGCGCTGGACGAGACTACGAGCAGTACTTC. Residues: CASSSGAGRDYEQYF.

The sample holds many counts of this clonotype. V usage is TRBV7-2 and J usage is TRBJ2-7; the D is unclear. V was shortened by 3 bases and J by 3 bases, with 6 bases between the two germline ends. Germline V CDR1 and CDR2: SGHTA, FQGNSA. CDR3 length: 12 amino acids. CDR3 nucleotides: TGTGCCAGCAGCTTGTGGGGCTACGAGCAGTACTTC. It is translated as CASSLWGYEQYF.

As for this clonotype: A much larger clone sits a single nucleotide away, making a read error possible. The chain employs TRBV11-2 and TRBJ2-7; TRBD1 matches 7 bases. This CDR3 comprises 15 residues. V gave up 1 base and J gave up 2 bases; unmatched junction bases: 5. Germline loops: CDR1 SGHAT, CDR2 FQNNGV. The CDR3 is CASSLGTGETYEQYF. The CDR3 bases are TGTGCCAGCAGCTTAGGAACAGGGGAAACCTACGAGCAGTACTTC.

The CDR3 is CASSRRDRMNTEAFF. The CDR3 nucleotides are TGTGCCAGCAGCCGCCGGGACAGAATGAACACTGAAGCTTTCTTT. The V call is TRBV7-9, the J call TRBJ1-1; 7 positions match TRBD1. The CDR3 loop spans 15 amino acids. V lost 5 bases to trimming and J lost 0 bases; unmatched junction nucleotides: 6. Germline CDR1 and CDR2: SEHNR and FQNEAQ (reference sequence).

This clonotype was detected many times. The chain employs TRBV30 and TRBJ1-5; D call uncertain. The V and J ends lost 4 bases and 0 bases respectively, with 10 bases between them. Germline assignment: CDR1 GTSNPN and CDR2 SVGIG (reference sequence). This CDR3 comprises 14 residues. CDR3 in DNA: TGTGCCTGGAACGCGTACAATAGCAATCAGCCCCAGCATTTT. Protein product: CAWNAYNSNQPQHF.